The 25 T cell receptor beta chains below all came from one sample that was sequenced in a study of cytomegalovirus exposure and HLA in healthy donors. Primers included in the PCR were 60 Vbeta and 13 Jbeta primers. Some clones are missing from TCRdb's copy, which holds only in-frame ones; the method was immunoSEQ multiplex PCR. Seen here are 100,000 to 120,000 clones, around 87% observed once, and the top ten hold more than 1.5%. The specimen sequenced was PBMCs. The receptors here all came from a man between 40 and 49 years old in good health and CMV-seronegative.

Only one count was recorded for this clone. The V gene is TRBV5-1, the J gene TRBJ1-6; D not certain. Per the germline V gene, CDR1 is SGHRS and CDR2 is YFSETQ. The V gene lost 2 bases and the J gene lost 0 bases, with 6 bases spanning the gap. This CDR3 is built from 15 residues. The CDR3 loop reads CASSFKSSYNSPLHF. The CDR3 coding sequence is TGCGCCAGCAGCTTCAAGAGCTCCTATAATTCACCCCTCCACTTT.

This clone was detected a few times. This chain links TRBV19 with TRBJ2-2; 8 nucleotides agree with TRBD2. Germline CDR1 LNHDA, CDR2 SQIVND (reference sequence). The junction had 6 bases not matched to a gene; V was cut back by 4 bases and J by 5 bases. The length of the CDR3 is 15 residues. The CDR3 DNA reads as TGTGCCAGTAGTAGGGGACTAGTAAATACCGGGGAGCTGTTTTTT. Translation: CASSRGLVNTGELFF.

This clone was counted between two and nine times. This sequence joins TRBV21-1 and TRBJ1-1. TRBV21-1 counts as a pseudogene. The CDR3 contains 17 residues. CDR3 in DNA: TGTGCCAGCAGCAAAGTCGACTTTGGAGAAGAGAACACTGAAGCTTTCTTT. Its translation: CASSKVDFGEENTEAFF.

The CDR3 protein is CASGATGIYGYTF. CDR3 nucleotide sequence: TGTGCCAGCGGGGCGACAGGAATCTATGGCTACACCTTC. V and J are TRBV2 and TRBJ1-2, with D possibly being TRBD1 (6 bases). The CDR3 runs 13 residues. Germline CDR1 reads SNHLY; CDR2 reads FYNNEI. V was clipped by 8 bases and J by 4 bases, with 14 bases between them.

DNA for the CDR3: TGTGCCAGCAGCGGGAGGGCAGGGCCCGCCTACGAGCAGTACTTC. It yields the protein CASSGRAGPAYEQYF. The chain has TRBV9 and TRBJ2-7, with D maybe TRBD2 (6 bases). Germline loops: CDR1 SGDLS, CDR2 YYNGEE. The CDR3 contains 15 residues. The ends were cut back, 3 bases at V and 2 bases at J, with 15 bases in the middle.

The chain uses TRBV27 and TRBJ1-2; 10 bases are a match to TRBD1. Trimming removed 5 bases from V and 4 bases from J; junction bases left unmatched: 4. CDR1 and CDR2 from the germline V gene are MNHEY and SMNVEV (reference sequence). The CDR3 is made up of 14 amino acids. In nucleotides, the CDR3 is TGTGCCAGCAGTGCCGGGACAGGGGTCTATGGCTACACCTTC. This encodes CASSAGTGVYGYTF.

V usage is TRBV27 and J usage is TRBJ1-5, with TRBD1 identical over 7 bases. CDR3 length: 14 residues. Trimming removed 6 bases from V and 0 bases from J; junction bases left unmatched: 2. In germline, CDR1 is MNHEY, CDR2 SMNVEV (reference sequence). DNA for the CDR3: TGTGCCAGCAGCCGGACAGGTAGCAATCAGCCCCAGCATTTT. It translates to CASSRTGSNQPQHF.

The rearrangement uses TRBV7-9 and TRBJ2-2, with TRBD1 matching over 7 bases. Unmatched junction bases numbered 2, after V lost 0 bases and J lost 1 base. The CDR3 length is 16 residues. CDR1 is SEHNR and CDR2 is FQNEAQ in the germline V gene (reference sequence). This chain's CDR3 is CASSLAGQKNTGELFF. In DNA form, the CDR3 reads TGTGCCAGCAGCTTAGCGGGACAGAAGAACACCGGGGAGCTGTTTTTT.

The chain is built from TRBV28 and TRBJ1-5; D may be TRBD1 (6 bases). V lost 11 bases and J 0 bases, leaving 8 bases between the germline ends. This CDR3 is 12 amino acids long. Germline-derived CDR1 and CDR2 are MDHEN and SYDVKM. The CDR3 DNA reads TGTGCCTTACAGGGTAGCAATCAGCCCCAGCATTTT. Protein product: CALQGSNQPQHF.

J is TRBJ2-5 and V is TRBV5-4; tentatively, D is TRBD1 (7 bases). CDR3 length: 17 residues. Trimming stripped 3 bases from V and 5 bases from J, with 23 bases between. From germline, CDR1 is SGHNT and CDR2 YYREEE (reference sequence). CDR3: CASSSAQLRGVGETQYF. The CDR3 bases are TGTGCCAGCAGCTCTGCACAGCTCAGGGGGGTCGGGGAGACCCAGTACTTC.

V is TRBV7-6 and J is TRBJ1-1; TRBD1 is a possible D gene (5 bases). Germline CDR1 reads SGHVS; CDR2 reads FNYEAQ. Between the trimmed V and J ends, which lost 1 base and 2 bases, there was a span of 8 bases. The CDR3 spans 14 residues. CDR3 sequence reads: CASSLGRVNTEAFF. The DNA for the CDR3 is TGTGCCAGCAGCTTAGGCAGGGTTAACACTGAAGCTTTCTTT.

The V and J genes are TRBV5-4 and TRBJ2-1; no clear D. V was cut by 4 bases and J by 5 bases, with 7 bases left in between. In germline, CDR1 is SGHNT, CDR2 YYREEE (reference sequence). The CDR3 length is 12 residues. CDR3: CASSPLNNEQFF. The CDR3 DNA reads as TGTGCCAGCAGCCCACTTAACAATGAGCAGTTCTTC.

V is TRBV14 and J is TRBJ1-1; tentative D call: TRBD1 (6 bases). This CDR3 has 16 residues. Germline lookup yields CDR1 SGHDN and CDR2 FVKESK. The V gene lost 4 bases and the J gene lost 1 base, with 16 bases spanning the gap. The CDR3 region is CASSRHTGLQNTEAFF. CDR3 nucleotides: TGTGCCAGCAGCCGCCATACAGGGCTCCAGAACACTGAAGCTTTCTTT. The whole variable domain, remainder taken from reference TRBV14 and TRBJ1-1, is EAGVTQFPSHSVIEKGQTVTLRCDPISGHDNLYWYRRVMGKEIKFLLHFVKESKQDESGMPNNRFLAERTGGTYSTLKVQPAELEDSGVYFCASSRHTGLQNTEAFFGQGTRLTVV.

The rearrangement links TRBV29-1 to TRBJ1-2, with 7 bases matching TRBD1. The trim removed 6 bases at V and 1 base at J, leaving 11 bases unmatched. CDR1 SQVTM and CDR2 ANQGSEA come from the germline V gene. The CDR3 length is 15 residues. The CDR3 here is CSVAGTDLFNYGYTF. CDR3 DNA sequence: TGCAGCGTAGCTGGGACAGACCTCTTTAACTATGGCTACACCTTC.

This clone came up once. The genes are TRBV7-9 and TRBJ1-5, with D perhaps TRBD1 (6 bases). CDR1 SEHNR and CDR2 FQNEAQ come from the germline V gene (reference sequence). CDR3 length equals 14 residues. V lost 5 bases and J 0 bases, leaving 8 bases between the germline ends. The CDR3 sequence: CASSQGYSNQPQHF. DNA for the CDR3: TGTGCCAGCAGCCAGGGGTATAGCAATCAGCCCCAGCATTTT.

CDR3 loop: CASTRLGNTEAFF. Here the CDR3 DNA reads TGTGCCAGCACTAGACTGGGGAACACTGAAGCTTTCTTT. The V call is TRBV6-6, the J call TRBJ1-1, with D unresolved. With 7 bases removed from V and 1 base from J, the gap between germline ends came to 10 bases. Germline lookup yields CDR1 MNHNY and CDR2 SVGAGI (reference sequence). The CDR3 spans 13 residues.

The V gene is TRBV6-5, the J gene TRBJ1-2; 7 bases map to TRBD1. Germline values: CDR1 MNHEY, CDR2 SVGAGI. V lost 8 bases and J lost 2; bases outside the gene matches: 8. This CDR3 spans 14 amino acids. The CDR3 DNA reads as TGTGCCAGCCGCGTACAGGGGTTAAACTATGGCTACACCTTC. This codes for CASRVQGLNYGYTF.

The genes are TRBV5-8 and TRBJ2-3; possible D gene TRBD1, 6 bases. Germline assignment: CDR1 SGHTS and CDR2 YDEGEE. V was shortened by 1 base and J by 2 bases, with 11 bases between the two germline ends. The CDR3 is 15 residues long. CDR3: CASSLLGAVTDTQYF. In DNA, the CDR3 is TGTGCCAGCAGCTTGCTGGGGGCTGTCACAGATACGCAGTATTTT.

The genes are TRBV5-1 and TRBJ1-1; TRBD1 might be the D (6 bases). The CDR3 is made up of 16 amino acids. The V gene's germline CDR1 is SGHRS and CDR2 YFSETQ. Trimming took off 0 bases at V and 3 bases at J, with 15 bases between the two ends. This CDR3 is CASSLVARTDYTEAFF. The CDR3 bases are TGCGCCAGCAGCTTGGTTGCGAGGACAGATTACACTGAAGCTTTCTTT.

This chain links TRBV28 with TRBJ2-7; no clear D. Germline values: CDR1 MDHEN, CDR2 SYDVKM. V lost 7 bases and J 5 bases, leaving 18 bases between the germline ends. CDR3 size: 14 residues. CDR3 bases: TGTGCCAGCAAATTCAGGCCATCGGCGCACGAGCAGTACTTC. Its translation is CASKFRPSAHEQYF.

This chain uses TRBV1 with TRBJ1-5; no check of the table's D call, TRBD1, against the DNA was made. TRBV1 is listed as a pseudogene. The CDR3 runs 18 residues. In nucleotides, the CDR3 is TGCACCAGCAGCCTCATTGGGACAGGTAAGATAGGCAATCAGCCCCAGCATTTT. It yields the protein CTSSLIGTGKIGNQPQHF.

In its sample, this clone was seen once. The chain links TRBV7-9 to TRBJ1-1, with 9 bases lining up with TRBD1. This CDR3 has 15 residues. Germline-derived CDR1 and CDR2 are SEHNR and FQNEAQ (reference sequence). The V segment lost 5 bases and the J segment 4 bases; nucleotides outside the gene matches: 8. The chain's CDR3 is CASSLTGGTITEAFF. CDR3 DNA sequence: TGTGCCAGCAGCCTAACAGGGGGCACGATCACTGAAGCTTTCTTT. The full variable domain, rest sourced from reference TRBV7-9 and TRBJ1-1, is DTGVSQNPRHKITKRGQNVTFRCDPISEHNRLYWYRQTLGQGPEFLTYFQNEAQLEKSRLLSDRFSAERPKGSFSTLEIQRTEQGDSAMYLCASSLTGGTITEAFFGQGTRLTVV.

The V gene is TRBV28, the J gene TRBJ1-5, with TRBD1 as a possible D gene (5 bases). Trimming removed 6 bases from V and 0 bases from J, with 12 bases in between. The CDR3 extends over 15 amino acids. Looked up from germline, CDR1 is MDHEN and CDR2 is SYDVKM. The CDR3 spells CASSSGVYSNQPQHF. The CDR3 nucleotides are TGTGCCAGCAGCTCGGGGGTATATAGCAATCAGCCCCAGCATTTT.

There are a few counts of this clone. Germline and junction disagree at one end, which may indicate a read error. The chain carries TRBV30 and TRBJ2-3, with D possibly TRBD1 on 5 matching bases. Per germline, CDR1 GTSNPN and CDR2 SVGIG (reference sequence). CDR3 length equals 14 residues. The CDR3 loop is CAWSLGPGTDMQYF. CDR3 DNA sequence: TGTGCCTGGAGTTTGGGGCCAGGCACAGATATGCAGTATTTT.

The chain links TRBV12-5 to TRBJ2-2, with TRBD2 as a possible D gene (6 bases). Germline lookup yields CDR1 LGHNT and CDR2 FRNRAP. The CDR3 length is 14 residues. The V end was cut by 3 bases, the J end by 7 bases, with 12 bases between. In nucleotides, the CDR3 is TGTGCTAGTGGTTTCGGGGGAATAAACGGGGAGCTGTTTTTT. Encoded protein: CASGFGGINGELFF.